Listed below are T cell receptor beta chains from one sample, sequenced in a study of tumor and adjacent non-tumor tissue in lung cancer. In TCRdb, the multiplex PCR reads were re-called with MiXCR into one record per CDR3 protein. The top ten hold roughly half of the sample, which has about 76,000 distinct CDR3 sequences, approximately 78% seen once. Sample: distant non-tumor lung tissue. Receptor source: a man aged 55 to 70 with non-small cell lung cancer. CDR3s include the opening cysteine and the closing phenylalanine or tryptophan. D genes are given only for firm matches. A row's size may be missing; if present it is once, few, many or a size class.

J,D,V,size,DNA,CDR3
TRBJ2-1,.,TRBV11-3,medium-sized,TGTGCCAGCAGCTTAGGTCTTCTTAGAGAGCAGTTCTTC,CASSLGLLREQFF
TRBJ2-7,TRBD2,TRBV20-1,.,TGCACTGCCAGGACTAGCGGGAGGGCTTACGAGCGGTACTTC,CTARTSGRAYERYF
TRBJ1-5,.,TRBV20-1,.,TGCAGTAGCCGGAGGGCGGGACATAGCATTCAGACCCAGCATTTT,CSSRRAGHSIQTQHF
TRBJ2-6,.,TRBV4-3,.,TGTGCCAGGAGCCAAGACAACTCTGGGTCCGACGTCCTGACTTTC,CARSQDNSGSDVLTF
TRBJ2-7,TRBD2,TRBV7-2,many,TGTGCCAGCAGCTCAGACACGAGCGGGGTCTACTACGAGCAGTACTTC,CASSSDTSGVYYEQYF
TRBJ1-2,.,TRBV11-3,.,TGTGCCAGCAGTAGCCCGACCTCGGGGGCTAACTATGTCTACACATTC,CASSSPTSGANYVYTF
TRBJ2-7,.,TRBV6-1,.,TGTACTAGTAGTGGAACCTCTCGCGGACCAATCTACGAGCAGTACTTC,CTSSGTSRGPIYEQYF
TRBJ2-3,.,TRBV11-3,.,TGTGCCAGCAGCTTGGAACCCCTAGAAGTCGGGGGCCGCACAGATACGCAGTATTTT,CASSLEPLEVGGRTDTQYF
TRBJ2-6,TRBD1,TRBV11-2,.,TGTGCCTGCAGCTTACTTCCAAAGGACAGGCCCTTTGGGGCCAACATCCTGACTTTC,CACSLLPKDRPFGANILTF
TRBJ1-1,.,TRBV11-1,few,TGTGCCAGCACTATAAACGGGGGGAATACTGAAGCTTTCTTT,CASTINGGNTEAFF
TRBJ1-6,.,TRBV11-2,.,TGTGCCAGCAGCTTAGGATGGGACAATAATTCGCCCTTCCACTTT,CASSLGWDNNSPFHF
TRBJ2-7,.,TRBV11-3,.,TGTGCCGACAGGAGAGGAGGTGGTAGGGCCAACGAGCAGTACTTC,CADRRGGGRANEQYF
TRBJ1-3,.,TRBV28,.,TGTGCCAGCAGCACTCAGATCTCTGGAAACACCATATATTTT,CASSTQISGNTIYF
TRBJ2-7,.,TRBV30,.,TGTGTCTGGAAACAGGACATAGAGTACGAGCAGTACTTC,CVWKQDIEYEQYF
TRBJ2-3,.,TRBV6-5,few,TGTGCCAGCAGTTACCTAGAGGGAAGCAATGAGCCCCAGTATTTT,CASSYLEGSNEPQYF
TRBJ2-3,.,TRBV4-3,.,TGCGCCAGCAGCCAAGAGAATGCAGATATACAGTATTTT,CASSQENADIQYF
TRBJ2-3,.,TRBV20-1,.,TGCAGAACTAGTGCGGAAAAAAGGGGTCCATATACGCAGTATTTT,CRTSAEKRGPYTQYF
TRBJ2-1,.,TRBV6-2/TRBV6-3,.,TGTGTCAGCACCGACCGGGCAGCCCGCAATGAGCGGTTCTTC,CVSTDRAARNERFF
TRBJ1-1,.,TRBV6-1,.,TGTGCCTGCAGGCCTGGACATCTAAACACTGAAGCTTTCTTT,CACRPGHLNTEAFF
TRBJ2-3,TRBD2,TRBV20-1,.,TGCAGTGTAGCGGGCCGGTGGGATACGCAGTATTTT,CSVAGRWDTQYF
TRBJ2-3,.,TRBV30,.,TGTGCCTTGACGGGCCTGGCGTCGGAAACATATACGCAGTATTTT,CALTGLASETYTQYF